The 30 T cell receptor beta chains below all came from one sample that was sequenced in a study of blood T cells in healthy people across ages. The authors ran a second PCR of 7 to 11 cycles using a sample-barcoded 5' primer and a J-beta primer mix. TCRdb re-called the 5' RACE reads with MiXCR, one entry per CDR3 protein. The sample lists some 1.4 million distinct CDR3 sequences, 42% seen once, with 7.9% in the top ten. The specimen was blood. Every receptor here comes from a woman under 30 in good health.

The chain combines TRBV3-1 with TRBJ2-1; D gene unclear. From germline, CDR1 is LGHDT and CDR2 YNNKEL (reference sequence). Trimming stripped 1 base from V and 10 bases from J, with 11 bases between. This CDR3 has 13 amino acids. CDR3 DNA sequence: TGTGCCAGCAGCCAAGTGGGCTCCCGGGAGCAGTTCTTC. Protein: CASSQVGSREQFF.

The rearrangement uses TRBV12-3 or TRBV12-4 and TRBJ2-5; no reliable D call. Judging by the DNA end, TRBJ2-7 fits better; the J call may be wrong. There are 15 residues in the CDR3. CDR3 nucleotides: TGTGCCAGCAGTTTAGGTGCGACGAAGAACTACGAGCAGTACTTC. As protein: CASSLGATKNYEQYF.

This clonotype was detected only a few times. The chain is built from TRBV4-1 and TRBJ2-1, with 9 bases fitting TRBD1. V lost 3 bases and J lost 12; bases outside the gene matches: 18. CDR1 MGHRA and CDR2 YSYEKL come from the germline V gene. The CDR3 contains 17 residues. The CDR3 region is CASSQDWTGAISLGQFF. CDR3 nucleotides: TGCGCCAGCAGCCAGGATTGGACAGGGGCCATCAGTCTGGGGCAGTTCTTC.

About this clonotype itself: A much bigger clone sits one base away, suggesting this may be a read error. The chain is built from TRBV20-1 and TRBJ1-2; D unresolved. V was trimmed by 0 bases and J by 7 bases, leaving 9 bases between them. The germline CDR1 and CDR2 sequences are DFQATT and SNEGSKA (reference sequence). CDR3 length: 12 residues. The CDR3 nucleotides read TGCAGTGCTAGAGATGTAGGGTGTGGCTACACCTTC. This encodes CSARDVGCGYTF.

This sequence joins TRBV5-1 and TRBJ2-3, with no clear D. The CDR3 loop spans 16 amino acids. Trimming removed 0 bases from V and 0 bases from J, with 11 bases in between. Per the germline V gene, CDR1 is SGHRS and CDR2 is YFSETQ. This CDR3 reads CASSLASRTSTDTQYF. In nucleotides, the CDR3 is TGCGCCAGCAGCTTGGCCAGCAGAACTAGCACAGATACGCAGTATTTT.

CDR3 nucleotides: TGTGCCAGCAGTGTAACTTTAGGTGGGAAACCCGCAGATACGCAGTATTTT. Protein: CASSVTLGGKPADTQYF. The chain has TRBV6-1 and TRBJ2-3; D call uncertain. The germline CDR1 and CDR2 sequences are MNHNS and SASEGT. V was cut by 4 bases and J by 4 bases, with 21 bases left in between. The CDR3 is 17 residues long.

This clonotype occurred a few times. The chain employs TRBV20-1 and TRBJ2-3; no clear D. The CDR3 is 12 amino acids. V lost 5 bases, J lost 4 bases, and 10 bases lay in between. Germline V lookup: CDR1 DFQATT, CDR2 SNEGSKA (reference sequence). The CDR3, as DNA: TGCAGTGCTGGGCGCCGACCAGATACGCAGTATTTT. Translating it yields CSAGRRPDTQYF.

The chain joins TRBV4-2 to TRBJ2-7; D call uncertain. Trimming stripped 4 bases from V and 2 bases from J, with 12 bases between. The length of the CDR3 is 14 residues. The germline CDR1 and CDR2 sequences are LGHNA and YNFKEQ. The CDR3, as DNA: TGTGCCAGCAGCCCAACGCTGGGGACCTACGAGCAGTACTTC. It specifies CASSPTLGTYEQYF.

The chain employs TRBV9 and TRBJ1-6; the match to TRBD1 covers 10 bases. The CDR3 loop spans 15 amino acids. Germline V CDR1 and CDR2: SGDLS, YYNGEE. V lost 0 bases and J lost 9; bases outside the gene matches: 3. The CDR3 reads CASSVGGQGGSPLHF. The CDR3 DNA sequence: TGTGCCAGCAGCGTAGGTGGACAGGGGGGTTCACCCCTCCACTTT.

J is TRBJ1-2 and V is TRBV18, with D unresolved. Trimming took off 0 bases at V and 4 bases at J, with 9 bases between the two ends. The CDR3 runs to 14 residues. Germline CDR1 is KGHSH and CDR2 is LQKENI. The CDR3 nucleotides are TGTGCCAGCTCACCACCGTCCTGGGGCTATGGCTACACCTTC. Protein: CASSPPSWGYGYTF.

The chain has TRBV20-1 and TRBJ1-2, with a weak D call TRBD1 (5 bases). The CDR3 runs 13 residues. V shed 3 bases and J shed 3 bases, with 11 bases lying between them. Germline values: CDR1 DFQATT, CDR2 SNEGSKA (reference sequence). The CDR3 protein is CSARGTEYYGYTF. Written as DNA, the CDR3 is TGCAGTGCTAGGGGGACGGAATACTATGGCTACACCTTC.

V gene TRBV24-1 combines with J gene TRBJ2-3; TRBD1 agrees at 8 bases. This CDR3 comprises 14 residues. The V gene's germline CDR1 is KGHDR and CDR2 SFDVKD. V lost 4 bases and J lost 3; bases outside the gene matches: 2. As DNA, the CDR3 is TGTGCCACCAGTGACCGACAGGGGACAGATACGCAGTATTTT. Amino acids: CATSDRQGTDTQYF.

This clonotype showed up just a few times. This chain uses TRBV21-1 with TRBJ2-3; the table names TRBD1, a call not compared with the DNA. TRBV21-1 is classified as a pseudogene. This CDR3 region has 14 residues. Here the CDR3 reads CASTRQGLTDTQYF. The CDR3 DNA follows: TGTGCCAGCACCCGACAGGGGCTCACAGATACGCAGTATTTT.

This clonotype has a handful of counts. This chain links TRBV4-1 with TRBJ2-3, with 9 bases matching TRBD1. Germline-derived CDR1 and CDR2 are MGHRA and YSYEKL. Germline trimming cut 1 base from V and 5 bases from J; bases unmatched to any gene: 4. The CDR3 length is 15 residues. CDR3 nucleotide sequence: TGCGCCAGCAGCCAAGGTACAGGGGGCATAGATACGCAGTATTTT. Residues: CASSQGTGGIDTQYF.

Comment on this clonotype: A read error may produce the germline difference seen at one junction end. CDR3 residues: CVSISGYEQYF. The CDR3 DNA reads TGTGTCAGCATTTCCGGCTACGAGCAGTACTTC. The chain employs TRBV6-1 and TRBJ2-7; D is unresolved. The CDR3 is made up of 11 amino acids. CDR1 MNHNS and CDR2 SASEGT come from the germline V gene.

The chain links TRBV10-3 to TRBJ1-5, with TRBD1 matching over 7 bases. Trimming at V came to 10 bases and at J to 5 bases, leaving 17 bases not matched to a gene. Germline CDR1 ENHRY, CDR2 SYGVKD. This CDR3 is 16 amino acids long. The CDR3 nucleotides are TGTGCCACCAGGCATGCACAGGGGATAGGGGATCAGCCCCAGCATTTT. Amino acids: CATRHAQGIGDQPQHF.

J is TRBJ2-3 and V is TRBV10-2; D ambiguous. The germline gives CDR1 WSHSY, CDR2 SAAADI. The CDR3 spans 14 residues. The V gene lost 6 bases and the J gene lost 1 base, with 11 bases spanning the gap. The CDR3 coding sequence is TGCGCCAGCAGGGACCTCCAGGGCACAGATACGCAGTATTTT. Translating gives CASRDLQGTDTQYF.

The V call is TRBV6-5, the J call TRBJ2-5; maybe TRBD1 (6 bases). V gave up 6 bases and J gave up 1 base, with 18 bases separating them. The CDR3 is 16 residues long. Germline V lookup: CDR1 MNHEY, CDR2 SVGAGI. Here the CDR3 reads CASSFLRDNSQETQYF. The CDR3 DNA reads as TGTGCCAGCAGCTTCCTCCGGGACAATTCCCAAGAGACCCAGTACTTC.

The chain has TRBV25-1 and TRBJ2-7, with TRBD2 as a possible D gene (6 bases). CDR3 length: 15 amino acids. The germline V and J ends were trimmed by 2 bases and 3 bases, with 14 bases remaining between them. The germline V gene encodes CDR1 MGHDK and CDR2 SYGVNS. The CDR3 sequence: CASSEGAGARYEQYF. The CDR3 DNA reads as TGTGCCAGCAGTGAAGGAGCGGGTGCTCGCTACGAGCAGTACTTC.

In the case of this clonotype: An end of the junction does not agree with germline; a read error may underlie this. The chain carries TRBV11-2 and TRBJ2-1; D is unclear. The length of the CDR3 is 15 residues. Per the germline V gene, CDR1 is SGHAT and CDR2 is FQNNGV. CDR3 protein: CAGSLLTSSYNEQFF. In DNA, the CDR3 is TGTGCCGGCAGCTTGCTAACGAGCTCCTACAATGAGCAGTTCTTC.

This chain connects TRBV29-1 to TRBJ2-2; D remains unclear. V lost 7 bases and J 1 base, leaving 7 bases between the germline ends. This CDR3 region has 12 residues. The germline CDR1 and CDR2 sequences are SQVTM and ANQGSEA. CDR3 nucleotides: TGCAGCGGAAGGGAGAACACCGGGGAGCTGTTTTTT. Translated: CSGRENTGELFF.

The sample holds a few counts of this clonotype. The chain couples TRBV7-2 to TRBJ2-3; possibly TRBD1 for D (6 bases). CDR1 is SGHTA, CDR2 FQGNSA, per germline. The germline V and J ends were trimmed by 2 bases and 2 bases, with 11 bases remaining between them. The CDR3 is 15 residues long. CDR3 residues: CASSLTGQFTDTQYF. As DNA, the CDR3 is TGTGCCAGCAGCTTAACAGGGCAGTTCACAGATACGCAGTATTTT.

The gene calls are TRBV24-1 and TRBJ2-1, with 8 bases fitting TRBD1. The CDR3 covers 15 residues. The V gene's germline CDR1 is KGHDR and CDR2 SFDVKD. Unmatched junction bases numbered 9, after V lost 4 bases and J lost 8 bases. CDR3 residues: CATSDRRDRRDEQFF. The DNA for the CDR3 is TGTGCCACCAGTGACCGCAGGGACAGGAGGGATGAGCAGTTCTTC.

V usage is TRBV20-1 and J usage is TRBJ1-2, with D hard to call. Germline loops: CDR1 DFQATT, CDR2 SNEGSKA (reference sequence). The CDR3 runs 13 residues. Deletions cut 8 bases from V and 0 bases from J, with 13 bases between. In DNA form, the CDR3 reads TGCAGTTCCTCACCGACCTCTAACTATGGCTACACCTTC. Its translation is CSSSPTSNYGYTF.

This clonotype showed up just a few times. Here the CDR3 DNA reads TGTGCCAGCAGCTCCTCCGGCGGTGAGCAGTTCTTC. The encoded protein is CASSSSGGEQFF. The chain links TRBV3-1 to TRBJ2-1; no clear D. Germline CDR1 and CDR2: LGHDT and YNNKEL (reference sequence). The CDR3 totals 12 residues. The germline V and J ends were trimmed by 5 bases and 9 bases, with 11 bases remaining between them.

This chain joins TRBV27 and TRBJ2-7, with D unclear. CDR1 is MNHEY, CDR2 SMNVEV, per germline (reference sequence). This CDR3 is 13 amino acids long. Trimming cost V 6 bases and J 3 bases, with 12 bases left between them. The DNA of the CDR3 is TGTGCCAGCAGACCTTTGGGGTACTACGAGCAGTACTTC. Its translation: CASRPLGYYEQYF.

CDR3 amino acids: CSAASGTRNNEQFF. CDR3 nucleotide sequence: TGCAGTGCAGCTAGCGGTACTAGGAACAATGAGCAGTTCTTC. The chain employs TRBV20-1 and TRBJ2-1; 7 bases are shared with TRBD2. Germline V gene sequence: CDR1 DFQATT, CDR2 SNEGSKA (reference sequence). The V and J ends lost 6 bases and 5 bases, in that order; junction bases with no gene match: 10. The CDR3 has 14 amino acids.

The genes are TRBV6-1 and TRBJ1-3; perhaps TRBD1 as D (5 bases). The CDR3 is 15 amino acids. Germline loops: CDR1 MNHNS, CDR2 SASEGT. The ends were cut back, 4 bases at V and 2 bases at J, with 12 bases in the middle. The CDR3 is CASSATGTAGNTIYF. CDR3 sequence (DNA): TGTGCCAGCAGTGCAACCGGGACCGCTGGAAACACCATATATTTT.

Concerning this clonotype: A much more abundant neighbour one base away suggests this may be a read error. CDR3 amino acids: CASSLVGGETYEQYF. CDR3 nucleotides: TGTGCCAGCAGCTTAGTTGGGGGGGAGACCTATGAGCAGTACTTC. V usage is TRBV7-2 and J usage is TRBJ2-5, with 7 bases matching TRBD2. The CDR3 is 15 residues long. From germline, CDR1 is SGHTA and CDR2 FQGNSA. Trimming removed 1 base from V and 11 bases from J; junction bases left unmatched: 13.

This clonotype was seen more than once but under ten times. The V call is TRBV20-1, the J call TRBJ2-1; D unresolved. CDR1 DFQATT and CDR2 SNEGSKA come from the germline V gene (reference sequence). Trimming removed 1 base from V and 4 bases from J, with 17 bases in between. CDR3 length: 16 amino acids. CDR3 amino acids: CSARGAEARIYNEQFF. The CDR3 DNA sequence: TGCAGTGCTAGAGGGGCCGAGGCTAGAATTTACAATGAGCAGTTCTTC.